This T cell receptor (beta chain) came from a study of blood T cell repertoires in COVID-19. Study in general: In each case, the material was cDNA or gDNA derived from T cells, B-cell-depleted T cells, or PBMCs.

Clones were sequenced by immunoSEQ multiplex PCR, and TCRdb holds only the in-frame ones, with some missing. This sample has about 430,000 clones; around 91% occur once, and the top ten carry roughly 1.1%. From germline, CDR1 is SNHLY and CDR2 FYNNEI. This CDR3 comprises 17 residues. V lost 8 bases and J lost 4, with 21 bases in between. The chain has TRBV2 and TRBJ1-6; D is unclear. Input material: PBMCs or T cells enriched from blood (not recorded which). This TCR was recovered from a man aged 30 to 45 who had recovered from COVID-19. In DNA form, the CDR3 reads TGTGCCAGCTGCGGACTCTCTTACCCCGATTATAATTCACCCCTCCACTTT. It translates to CASCGLSYPDYNSPLHF.